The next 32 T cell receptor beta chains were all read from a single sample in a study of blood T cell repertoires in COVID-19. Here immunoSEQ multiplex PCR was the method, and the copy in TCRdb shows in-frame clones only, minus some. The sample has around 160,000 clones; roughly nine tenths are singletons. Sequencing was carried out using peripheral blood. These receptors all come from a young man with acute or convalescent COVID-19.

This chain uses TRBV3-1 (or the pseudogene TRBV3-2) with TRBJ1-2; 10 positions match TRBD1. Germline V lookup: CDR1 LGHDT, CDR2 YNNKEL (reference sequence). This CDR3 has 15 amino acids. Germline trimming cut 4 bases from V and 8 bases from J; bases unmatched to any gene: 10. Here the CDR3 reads CASSPRDRGSVGYTF. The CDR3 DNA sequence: TGTGCCAGCAGCCCCCGGGACAGGGGATCGGTAGGCTACACCTTC.

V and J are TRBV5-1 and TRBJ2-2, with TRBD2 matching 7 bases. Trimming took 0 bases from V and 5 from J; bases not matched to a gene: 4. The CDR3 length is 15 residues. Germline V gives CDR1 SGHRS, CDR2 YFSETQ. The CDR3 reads CASSLGLADTGELFF. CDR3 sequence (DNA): TGCGCCAGCAGCTTGGGGCTAGCGGATACCGGGGAGCTGTTTTTT.

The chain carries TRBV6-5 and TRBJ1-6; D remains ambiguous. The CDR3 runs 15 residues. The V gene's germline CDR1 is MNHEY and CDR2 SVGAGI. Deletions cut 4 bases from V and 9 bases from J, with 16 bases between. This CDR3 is CASSSSGRVASPLHF. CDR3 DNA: TGTGCCAGCAGTTCCTCGGGGAGGGTCGCTTCACCCCTCCACTTT.

The CDR3 DNA sequence: TGCGCCAGCAGCTCACAGGTGATGAACACTGAAGCTTTCTTT. It specifies CASSSQVMNTEAFF. The chain uses TRBV5-1 and TRBJ1-1, with D perhaps matching TRBD1 (5 bases). Germline V gene lookup returns CDR1 SGHRS and CDR2 YFSETQ. Trimming stripped 3 bases from V and 0 bases from J, with 9 bases between. This CDR3 is built from 14 residues.

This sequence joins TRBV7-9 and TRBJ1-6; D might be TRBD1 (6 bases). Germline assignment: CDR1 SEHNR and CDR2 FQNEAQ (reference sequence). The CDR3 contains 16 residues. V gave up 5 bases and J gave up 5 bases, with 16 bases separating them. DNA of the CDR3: TGTGCCAGCAGCCCCCCGACAGGAGCAAATAATTCACCCCTCCACTTT. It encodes CASSPPTGANNSPLHF.

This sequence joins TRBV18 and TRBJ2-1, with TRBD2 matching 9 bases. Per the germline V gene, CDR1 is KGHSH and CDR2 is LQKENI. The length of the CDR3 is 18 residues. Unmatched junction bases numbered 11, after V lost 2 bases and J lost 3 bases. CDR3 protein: CASSPRVLAGPSYNEQFF. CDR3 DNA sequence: TGTGCCAGCTCACCAAGGGTGCTAGCGGGGCCCAGCTACAATGAGCAGTTCTTC.

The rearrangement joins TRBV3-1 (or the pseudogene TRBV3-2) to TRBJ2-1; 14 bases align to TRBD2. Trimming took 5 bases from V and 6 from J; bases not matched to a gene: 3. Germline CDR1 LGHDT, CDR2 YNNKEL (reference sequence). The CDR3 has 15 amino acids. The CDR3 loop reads CASSLTSGGVNEQFF. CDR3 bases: TGTGCCAGCAGCTTGACTAGCGGGGGGGTCAATGAGCAGTTCTTC.

CDR3 residues: CASSTEGISHYGYTF. CDR3 in DNA: TGCGCCAGCAGCACCGAGGGCATTAGTCACTATGGCTACACCTTC. This chain uses TRBV5-1 with TRBJ1-2; D not resolved. The CDR3 covers 15 residues. Trimming removed 4 bases from V and 3 bases from J, with 16 bases in between. Germline lookup yields CDR1 SGHRS and CDR2 YFSETQ.

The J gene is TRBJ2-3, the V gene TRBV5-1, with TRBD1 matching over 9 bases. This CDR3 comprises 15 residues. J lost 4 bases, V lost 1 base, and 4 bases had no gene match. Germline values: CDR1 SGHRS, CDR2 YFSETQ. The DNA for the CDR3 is TGCGCCAGCAGCTTGATAGGGGACAGGGCAGATACGCAGTATTTT. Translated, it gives CASSLIGDRADTQYF. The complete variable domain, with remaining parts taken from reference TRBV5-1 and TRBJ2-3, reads KAGVTQTPRYLIKTRGQQVTLSCSPISGHRSVSWYQQTPGQGLQFLFEYFSETQRNKGNFPGRFSGRQFSNSRSEMNVSTLELGDSALYLCASSLIGDRADTQYFGPGTRLTVL.

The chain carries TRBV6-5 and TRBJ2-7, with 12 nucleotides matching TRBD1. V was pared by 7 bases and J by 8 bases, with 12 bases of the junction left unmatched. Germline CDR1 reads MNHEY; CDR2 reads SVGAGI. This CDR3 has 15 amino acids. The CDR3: CASTKGGQGARKQYF. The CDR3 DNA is TGTGCCAGCACTAAGGGGGGACAGGGGGCGAGAAAGCAGTACTTC.

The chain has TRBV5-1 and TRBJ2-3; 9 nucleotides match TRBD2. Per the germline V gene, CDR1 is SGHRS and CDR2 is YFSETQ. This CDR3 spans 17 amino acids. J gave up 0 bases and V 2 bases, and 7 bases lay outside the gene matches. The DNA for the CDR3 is TGCGCCAGCAGCTTCGCCGGGACTAGCAAAAGCACAGATACGCAGTATTTT. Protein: CASSFAGTSKSTDTQYF.

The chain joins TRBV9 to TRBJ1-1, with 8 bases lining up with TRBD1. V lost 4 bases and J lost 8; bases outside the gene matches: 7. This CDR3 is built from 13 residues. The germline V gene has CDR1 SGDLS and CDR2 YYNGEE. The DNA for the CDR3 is TGTGCCAGCAGCCCAGGGACAGGTTCGGAAGCTTTCTTT. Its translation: CASSPGTGSEAFF.

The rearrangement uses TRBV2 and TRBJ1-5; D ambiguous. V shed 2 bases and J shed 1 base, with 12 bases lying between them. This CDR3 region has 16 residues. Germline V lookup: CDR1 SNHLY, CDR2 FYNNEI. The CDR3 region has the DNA TGTGCCAGCAGTGAAAGTGCGCAGGTCAGCAATCAGCCCCAGCATTTT. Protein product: CASSESAQVSNQPQHF.

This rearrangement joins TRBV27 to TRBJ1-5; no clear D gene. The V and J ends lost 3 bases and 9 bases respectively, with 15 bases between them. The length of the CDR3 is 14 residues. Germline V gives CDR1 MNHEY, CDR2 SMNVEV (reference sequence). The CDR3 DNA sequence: TGTGCCAGCAGTTTCGGGAGGAGTTTAGGGCCCCAGCATTTT. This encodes CASSFGRSLGPQHF.

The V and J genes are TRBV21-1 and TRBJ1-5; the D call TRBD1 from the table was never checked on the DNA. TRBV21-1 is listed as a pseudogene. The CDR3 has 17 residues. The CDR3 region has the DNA TGTGCCACCTCGAGAGGTCCAAAACAGGGGGCGAGTCAGCCCCAGCATTTT. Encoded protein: CATSRGPKQGASQPQHF.

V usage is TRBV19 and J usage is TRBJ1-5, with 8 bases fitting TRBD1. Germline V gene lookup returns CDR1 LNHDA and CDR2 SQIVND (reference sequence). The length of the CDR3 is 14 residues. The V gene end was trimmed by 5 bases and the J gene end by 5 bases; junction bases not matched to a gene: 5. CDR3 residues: CASSLQGEDQPQHF. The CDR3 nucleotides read TGTGCCAGTAGTCTACAGGGGGAGGATCAGCCCCAGCATTTT.

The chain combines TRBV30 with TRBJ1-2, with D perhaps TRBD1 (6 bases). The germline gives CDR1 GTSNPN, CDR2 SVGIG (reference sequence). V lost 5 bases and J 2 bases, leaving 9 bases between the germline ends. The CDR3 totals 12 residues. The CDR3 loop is CAWAGTNYGYTF. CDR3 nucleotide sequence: TGTGCCTGGGCCGGGACAAACTATGGCTACACCTTC.

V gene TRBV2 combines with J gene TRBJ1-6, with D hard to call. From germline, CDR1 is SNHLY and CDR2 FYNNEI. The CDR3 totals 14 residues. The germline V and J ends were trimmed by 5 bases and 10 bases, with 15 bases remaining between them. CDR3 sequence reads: CASSRVDLGSPLHF. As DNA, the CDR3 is TGTGCCAGCAGTCGGGTCGATTTAGGCTCACCCCTCCACTTT.

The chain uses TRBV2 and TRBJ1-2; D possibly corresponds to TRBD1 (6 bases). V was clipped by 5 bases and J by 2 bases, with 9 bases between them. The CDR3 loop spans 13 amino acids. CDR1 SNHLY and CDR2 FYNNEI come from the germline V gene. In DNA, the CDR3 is TGTGCCAGCAGTCTTACAGGGAACTATGGCTACACCTTC. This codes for CASSLTGNYGYTF.

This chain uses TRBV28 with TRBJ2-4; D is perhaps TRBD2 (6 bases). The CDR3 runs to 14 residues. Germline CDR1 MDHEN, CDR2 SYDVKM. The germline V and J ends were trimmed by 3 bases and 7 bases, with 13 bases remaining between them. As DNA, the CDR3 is TGTGCCAGCAGTTTGTTTGGCGGGGTGAACATTCAGTACTTC. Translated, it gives CASSLFGGVNIQYF.

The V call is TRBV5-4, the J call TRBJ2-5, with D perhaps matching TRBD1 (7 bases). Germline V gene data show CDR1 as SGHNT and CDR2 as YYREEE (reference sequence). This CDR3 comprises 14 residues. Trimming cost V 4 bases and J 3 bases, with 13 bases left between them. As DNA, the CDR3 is TGTGCCAGCAGCGCGGGACAGCTTAAAGAGACCCAGTACTTC. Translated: CASSAGQLKETQYF.

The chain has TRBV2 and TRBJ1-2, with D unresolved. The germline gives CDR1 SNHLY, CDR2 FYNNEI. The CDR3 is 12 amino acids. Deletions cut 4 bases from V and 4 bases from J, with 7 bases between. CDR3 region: CASSGGAYGYTF. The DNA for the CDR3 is TGTGCCAGCAGTGGTGGAGCCTATGGCTACACCTTC.

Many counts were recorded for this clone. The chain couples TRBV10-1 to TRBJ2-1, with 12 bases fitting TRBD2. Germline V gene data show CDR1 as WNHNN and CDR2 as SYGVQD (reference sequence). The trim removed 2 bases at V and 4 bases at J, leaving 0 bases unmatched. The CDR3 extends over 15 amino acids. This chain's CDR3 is CASSETSGGYNEQFF. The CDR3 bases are TGCGCCAGCAGTGAGACTAGCGGGGGGTACAATGAGCAGTTCTTC.

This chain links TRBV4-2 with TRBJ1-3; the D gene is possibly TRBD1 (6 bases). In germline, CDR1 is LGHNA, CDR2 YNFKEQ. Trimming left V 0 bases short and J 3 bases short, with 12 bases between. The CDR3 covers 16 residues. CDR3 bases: TGTGCCAGCAGCCAAGATCGTACAGGGCTTGGAAACACCATATATTTT. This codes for CASSQDRTGLGNTIYF.

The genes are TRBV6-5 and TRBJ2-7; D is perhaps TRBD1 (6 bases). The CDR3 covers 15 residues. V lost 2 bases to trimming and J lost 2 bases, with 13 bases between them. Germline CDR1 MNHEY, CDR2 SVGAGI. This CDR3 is CASSYGLDSTYEQYV. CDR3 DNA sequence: TGTGCCAGCAGTTACGGACTGGACAGTACCTACGAGCAGTACGTC.

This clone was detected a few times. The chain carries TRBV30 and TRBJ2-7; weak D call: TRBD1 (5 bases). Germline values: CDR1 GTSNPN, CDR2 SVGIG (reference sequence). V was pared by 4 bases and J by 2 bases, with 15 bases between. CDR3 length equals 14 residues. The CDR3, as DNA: TGTGCCTGGATAGACAGACGCCTACCCTACGAGCAGTACTTC. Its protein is CAWIDRRLPYEQYF. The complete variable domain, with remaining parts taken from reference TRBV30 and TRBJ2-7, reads SQTIHQWPATLVQPVGSPLSLECTVEGTSNPNLYWYRQAAGRGLQLLFYSVGIGQISSEVPQNLSASRPQDRQFILSSKKLLLSDSGFYLCAWIDRRLPYEQYFGPGTRLTVT.

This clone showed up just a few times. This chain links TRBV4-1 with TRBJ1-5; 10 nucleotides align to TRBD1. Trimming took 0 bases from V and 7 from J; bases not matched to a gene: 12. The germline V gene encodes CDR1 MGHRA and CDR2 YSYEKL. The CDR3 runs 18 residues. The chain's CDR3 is CASSQDQRRDRGWQPQHF. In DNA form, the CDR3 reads TGCGCCAGCAGCCAAGATCAGCGCCGGGACAGGGGTTGGCAGCCCCAGCATTTT.

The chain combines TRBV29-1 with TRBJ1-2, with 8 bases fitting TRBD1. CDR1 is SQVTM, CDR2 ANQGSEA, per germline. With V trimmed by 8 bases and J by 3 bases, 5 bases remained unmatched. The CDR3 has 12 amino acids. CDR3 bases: TGCAGCATAAGACAGGGGTACTATGGCTACACCTTC. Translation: CSIRQGYYGYTF.

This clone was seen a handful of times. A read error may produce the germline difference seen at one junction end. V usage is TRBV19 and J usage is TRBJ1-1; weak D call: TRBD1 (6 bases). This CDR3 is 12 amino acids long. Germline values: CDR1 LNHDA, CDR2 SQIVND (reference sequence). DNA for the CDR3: TGTGCCAGTAGTATAATGGGACACCATCAGCGTTTT. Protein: CASSIMGHHQRF.

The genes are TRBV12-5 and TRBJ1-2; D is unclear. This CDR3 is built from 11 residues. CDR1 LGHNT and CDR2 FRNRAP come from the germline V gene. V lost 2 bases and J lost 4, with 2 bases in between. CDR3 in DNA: TGTGCTAGTGGTTTGCTCTATGGCTACACCTTC. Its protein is CASGLLYGYTF.

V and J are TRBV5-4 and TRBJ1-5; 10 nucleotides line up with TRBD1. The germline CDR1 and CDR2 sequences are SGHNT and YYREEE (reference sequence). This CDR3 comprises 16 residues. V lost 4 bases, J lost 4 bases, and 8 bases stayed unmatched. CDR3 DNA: TGTGCCAGCAGCGCGGGGGACAGGGGAGCAAATCAGCCCCAGCATTTT. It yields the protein CASSAGDRGANQPQHF.

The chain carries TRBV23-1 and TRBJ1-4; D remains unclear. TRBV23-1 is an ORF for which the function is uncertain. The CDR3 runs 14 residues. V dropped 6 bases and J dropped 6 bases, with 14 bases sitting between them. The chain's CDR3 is CASRPVPFHEKLFF. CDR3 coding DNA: TGCGCCAGCAGACCAGTCCCGTTCCATGAAAAACTGTTTTTT.